This passage covers 6 T cell receptor beta chains from one sample sequenced in a study of cytotoxic CD8 clonotypes in ibrutinib-treated CLL. Using immunoSEQ multiplex PCR, the repertoire was profiled, and TCRdb retains in-frame clones only, with some absent. The sample includes about 140,000 clones, approximately 90% of them seen just once. The source was PBMCs, collected after 12 months of ibrutinib treatment. These receptors were collected from a human donor with chronic lymphocytic leukemia.

The chain joins TRBV18 to TRBJ2-7; no definite D call. Trimming removed 2 bases from V and 5 bases from J, with 4 bases in between. Per germline, CDR1 KGHSH and CDR2 LQKENI. The CDR3 loop spans 11 amino acids. In DNA form, the CDR3 reads TGTGCCAGCTCACCAGACCACGAGCAGTACTTC. Translating gives CASSPDHEQYF.

This chain links TRBV7-9 with TRBJ1-5; a possible D gene is TRBD1 (5 bases). Germline values: CDR1 SEHNR, CDR2 FQNEAQ (reference sequence). Trimming took 5 bases from V and 5 from J, leaving 22 bases between them. The CDR3 runs to 17 residues. CDR3 DNA: TGTGCCAGCAGCCCGGGGCGATCGGGGAGGGAGGATCAGCCCCAGCATTTT. Its translation: CASSPGRSGREDQPQHF.

The gene calls are TRBV28 and TRBJ1-3, with D tentatively TRBD1 (6 bases). The V gene's germline CDR1 is MDHEN and CDR2 SYDVKM. The length of the CDR3 is 14 residues. V lost 2 bases and J 8 bases, leaving 13 bases between the germline ends. The CDR3 bases are TGTGCCAGCAGTTTAGGGGCGAGGGGGTACACCATATATTTT. Residues: CASSLGARGYTIYF.

This clone turned up a few times. The chain couples TRBV28 to TRBJ1-5; D is unresolved. The CDR3 consists of 9 residues. Germline V CDR1 and CDR2: MDHEN, SYDVKM. Trimming left V 7 bases short and J 5 bases short, with 0 bases between. This chain's CDR3 is CASNQPQHF. The CDR3 DNA reads as TGTGCCAGCAATCAGCCCCAGCATTTT.

This rearrangement joins TRBV9 to TRBJ1-5; D gene unclear. The V and J ends lost 5 bases and 8 bases respectively, with 14 bases between them. Germline CDR1 and CDR2: SGDLS and YYNGEE. This CDR3 has 13 amino acids. The CDR3 bases are TGTGCCAGCAGTATTGGGGATTCGAAGCCCCAGCATTTT. This gives the protein CASSIGDSKPQHF.

The table lists this clone with a count of one. The chain uses TRBV6-6 and TRBJ1-1, with no clear D. This CDR3 is 15 amino acids long. Germline CDR1 reads MNHNY; CDR2 reads SVGAGI (reference sequence). Trimming left V 0 bases short and J 4 bases short, with 12 bases between. The CDR3 here is CASSYSTAAGTEAFF. The CDR3, as DNA: TGTGCCAGCAGTTACTCGACCGCAGCGGGCACTGAAGCTTTCTTT.